Each of the 31 T cell receptor beta chains below was sequenced from the same sample in a study of post-analysis software for immune sequencing data. Unique molecular identifiers featured in each of the TCR beta cDNA libraries. TCRdb passed the PCR reads through MiXCR, listing each CDR3 protein once. This repertoire shows about 770,000 distinct CDR3 sequences, 46% found once; its top ten account for approximately 4.4%. No antigens are known for them. General study points: Patients showed TRBV5-6, TRBV5-1 and TRBV20-1 among five TRBV segments more frequent than in controls.

The sample was blood. Every receptor here comes from a girl between 10 and 17 years old with multiple sclerosis.

The chain is built from TRBV27 and TRBJ1-5, with D possibly TRBD1 on 5 matching bases. Per germline, CDR1 MNHEY and CDR2 SMNVEV (reference sequence). CDR3 size: 15 residues. The ends were cut back, 3 bases at V and 1 base at J, with 10 bases in the middle. The CDR3 bases are TGTGCCAGCAGTTTTTCCGGGACGAGCAATCAGCCCCAGCATTTT. It encodes CASSFSGTSNQPQHF.

This sequence joins TRBV29-1 and TRBJ2-5; 12 bases line up with TRBD2. Per the germline V gene, CDR1 is SQVTM and CDR2 is ANQGSEA. With 6 bases clipped from V and 4 bases from J, the junction kept 18 bases outside the gene matches. This CDR3 comprises 18 residues. The CDR3 region has the DNA TGCAGCGTCTCACGGCCCGCATTACTAGCGGGAGGAGGAGAGACCCAGTACTTC. Its translation is CSVSRPALLAGGGETQYF.

This sequence joins TRBV27 and TRBJ2-1, with D unclear. The germline CDR1 and CDR2 sequences are MNHEY and SMNVEV (reference sequence). The CDR3 loop spans 16 amino acids. Trimming took 0 bases from V and 9 from J, leaving 18 bases between them. The CDR3 region is CASSLSRRPTPSEQFF. CDR3 bases: TGTGCCAGCAGTTTATCGCGCCGACCGACGCCTAGTGAGCAGTTCTTC.

This clonotype was seen a handful of times. The chain uses TRBV4-2 and TRBJ2-1, with TRBD2 as a possible D gene (7 bases). Germline values: CDR1 LGHNA, CDR2 YNFKEQ. The CDR3 runs 16 residues. Trimming cost V 0 bases and J 7 bases, with 16 bases left between them. The CDR3 sequence is CASSQDRGGGANEQFF. The DNA for the CDR3 is TGTGCCAGCAGCCAAGATAGGGGGGGTGGTGCGAATGAGCAGTTCTTC.

A few counts support this clonotype. The genes are TRBV5-1 and TRBJ2-7; TRBD2 is a possible D gene (5 bases). CDR3 size: 17 residues. V lost 0 bases and J lost 0, with 16 bases in between. CDR1 and CDR2 (germline): SGHRS, YFSETQ. Written as DNA, the CDR3 is TGCGCCAGCAGCTTGGTGGCGAGCGGCGGGTTCTCCTACGAGCAGTACTTC. Its protein is CASSLVASGGFSYEQYF.

This chain joins TRBV6-1 and TRBJ2-3; 10 bases line up with TRBD1. The CDR3 is 16 residues long. After removal of 5 bases from V and 1 base from J, the junction contained 6 bases not matched to a gene. The germline V gene has CDR1 MNHNS and CDR2 SASEGT. The CDR3 is CASSRQGAGGTDTQYF. In nucleotides, the CDR3 is TGTGCCAGCAGTAGACAGGGGGCTGGGGGCACAGATACGCAGTATTTT.

The gene calls are TRBV7-9 and TRBJ2-1; 7 nucleotides align to TRBD2. Germline CDR1 reads SEHNR; CDR2 reads FQNEAQ (reference sequence). V was clipped by 4 bases and J by 8 bases; unmatched bases: 8. The CDR3 extends over 14 amino acids. CDR3 sequence: CASSYPDLADEQFF. CDR3 coding DNA: TGTGCCAGCAGCTATCCAGACCTAGCGGATGAGCAGTTCTTC.

This clonotype was counted between two and nine times. Germline is not matched at one junction end, which may reflect a read error. The chain uses TRBV6-1 and TRBJ2-6; tentative D call: TRBD2 (6 bases). The V gene's germline CDR1 is MNHNS and CDR2 SASEGT. There are 15 residues in the CDR3. DNA of the CDR3: TGTGCCAGCAGGGACCGGACTAACGGGGGCAACGTCCTGACTTTC. This sequence encodes CASRDRTNGGNVLTF.

This chain links TRBV15 with TRBJ2-4; 10 bases map to TRBD2. The J call is in doubt because the DNA end fits TRBJ2-7 better. CDR1 and CDR2 from the germline V gene are LNHNV and YYDKDF (reference sequence). The CDR3 sequence is 16 residues long. The CDR3 coding sequence is TGTGCCACCAGCAGAGGTGGGACTAGCGAGAGGTACGAGCAGTACTTC. It translates to CATSRGGTSERYEQYF.

J is TRBJ2-5 and V is TRBV20-1, with D possibly called TRBD1 or TRBD2 (5 bases each). The J call may be faulty, since TRBJ2-7 better matches the DNA end. Germline assignment: CDR1 DFQATT and CDR2 SNEGSKA (reference sequence). The CDR3 sequence is 13 residues long. CDR3 bases: TGCAGTGCCGAGGGACCGACTATCTACGAGCAGTACTTC. As protein: CSAEGPTIYEQYF.

This clonotype occurred a few times. The rearrangement links TRBV9 to TRBJ2-5; 9 bases line up with TRBD1. Trimming took 0 bases from V and 5 from J; bases not matched to a gene: 14. Germline V gene lookup returns CDR1 SGDLS and CDR2 YYNGEE. The CDR3 totals 18 residues. CDR3 coding DNA: TGTGCCAGCAGCGTAGCCCTCCTAGGGACAGGGATCGAGGAGACCCAGTACTTC. This translates into CASSVALLGTGIEETQYF.

This clonotype has just one count. The V call is TRBV6-5, the J call TRBJ2-4; 7 bases agree with TRBD1. The length of the CDR3 is 15 residues. In germline, CDR1 is MNHEY, CDR2 SVGAGI. Trimming took 10 bases from V and 5 from J; bases not matched to a gene: 14. The CDR3 region is CANSRGGRGENIQYF. DNA of the CDR3: TGTGCCAACAGCCGAGGGGGCCGAGGGGAAAACATTCAGTACTTC.

V usage is TRBV6-5 and J usage is TRBJ2-5; 7 bases align to TRBD2. V shed 5 bases and J 5 bases; nucleotides not matched to a gene: 5. The CDR3 runs to 13 residues. Germline V gives CDR1 MNHEY, CDR2 SVGAGI. CDR3 in amino acids: CASSPGEGETQYF. DNA of the CDR3: TGTGCCAGCAGTCCTGGGGAGGGGGAGACCCAGTACTTC.

This clonotype showed up just a few times. The chain combines TRBV6-1 with TRBJ2-5; TRBD2 matches 10 bases. CDR1 is MNHNS, CDR2 SASEGT, per germline. The trim removed 6 bases at V and 4 bases at J, leaving 8 bases unmatched. The CDR3 extends over 15 amino acids. In DNA form, the CDR3 reads TGTGCCAGCAGCCTCAGCGGGAGGGGGGGAGAGACCCAGTACTTC. It is translated as CASSLSGRGGETQYF.

This chain joins TRBV20-1 and TRBJ2-5; TRBD2 aligns across 7 bases. Losses at the gene ends were 4 bases for V and 2 bases for J; bases not matched to a gene: 10. CDR1 is DFQATT and CDR2 is SNEGSKA in the germline V gene (reference sequence). This CDR3 has 15 amino acids. CDR3 sequence reads: CSANPSAGLQETQYF. In DNA, the CDR3 is TGCAGTGCTAACCCCTCAGCGGGACTGCAAGAGACCCAGTACTTC.

The chain joins TRBV5-1 to TRBJ2-4, with 11 nucleotides matching TRBD2. The J call could be wrong; TRBJ2-7 is a better fit for the DNA end. The CDR3 sequence is 15 residues long. CDR1 is SGHRS and CDR2 is YFSETQ in the germline V gene. The CDR3 nucleotides are TGCGCCAGCAGCGGAAACCTAGCGGGAGGTTACGAGCAGTACTTC. The encoded protein is CASSGNLAGGYEQYF.

CDR3 residues: CALGDRGEKLFF. CDR3 nucleotides: TGTGCCCTGGGGGACAGGGGTGAAAAACTGTTTTTT. The chain couples TRBV2 to TRBJ1-4; 10 positions match TRBD1. This CDR3 has 12 amino acids. Losses at the gene ends were 11 bases for V and 7 bases for J; bases not matched to a gene: 4. Germline assignment: CDR1 SNHLY and CDR2 FYNNEI.

The V call is TRBV20-1, the J call TRBJ2-3; 8 nucleotides match TRBD1. Per germline, CDR1 DFQATT and CDR2 SNEGSKA (reference sequence). J was trimmed by 5 bases and V by 6 bases; bases with no gene match: 10. The CDR3 length is 14 residues. CDR3 protein: CSAERTGTRDTQYF. In DNA, the CDR3 is TGCAGTGCAGAACGGACAGGGACCAGAGATACGCAGTATTTT.

This clonotype came up a few times. V and J are TRBV12-3 or TRBV12-4 and TRBJ2-7; D gene uncertain. The CDR3 spans 15 residues. Trimming pared 9 bases from V and 0 bases from J, leaving 18 bases between. CDR3 nucleotides: TGTGCCAGGACCTTATTTGGGGTGGACTCCTACGAGCAGTACTTC. It yields the protein CARTLFGVDSYEQYF.

The chain links TRBV28 to TRBJ1-6; a possible D gene is TRBD1 (5 bases). V dropped 2 bases and J dropped 8 bases, with 10 bases sitting between them. Looked up from germline, CDR1 is MDHEN and CDR2 is SYDVKM. This CDR3 spans 14 amino acids. The CDR3 bases are TGTGCCAGCAGTTTAGGGACGGCGGATTCACCCCTCCACTTT. Translating it yields CASSLGTADSPLHF. Looking up the rest from reference TRBV28 and TRBJ1-6 gives the full variable domain: DVKVTQSSRYLVKRTGEKVFLECVQDMDHENMFWYRQDPGLGLRLIYFSYDVKMKEKGDIPEGYSVSREKKERFSLILESASTNQTSMYLCASSLGTADSPLHFGNGTRLTVT.

Of note for this clonotype: One end of the junction varies from germline; a read error may be responsible. CDR3 nucleotide sequence: TGTGCTAGCAGCAGAACTAGTGGACAGGGGTCCACAGATACGCAGTATTTT. Amino acid sequence: CASSRTSGQGSTDTQYF. The chain is built from TRBV7-7 and TRBJ2-3; TRBD1 matches 9 bases. CDR3 length: 17 amino acids. Germline CDR1 is SSHAT and CDR2 is FNYEAQ (reference sequence).

This chain links TRBV20-1 with TRBJ2-7, with D unclear. The J call is in doubt because the DNA end fits TRBJ2-1 better. The CDR3 extends over 13 amino acids. Germline-derived CDR1 and CDR2 are DFQATT and SNEGSKA (reference sequence). This chain's CDR3 is CSAVSFSYNEQFF. The CDR3 DNA reads TGCAGTGCCGTAAGTTTCTCCTACAATGAGCAGTTCTTC.

This clonotype was observed a few times. CDR3 nucleotides: TGTGCCAGCAGTTTAGCTGTCAAGGCTTCCTACGAGCAGTACTTC. Its protein is CASSLAVKASYEQYF. The chain is built from TRBV12-3 or TRBV12-4 and TRBJ2-7; D ambiguous. The CDR3 is made up of 15 amino acids. The V gene lost 0 bases and the J gene lost 1 base, with 10 bases spanning the gap.

This chain uses TRBV7-2 with TRBJ2-6; D assignment may be TRBD1 or TRBD2 (5 bases each). The germline V and J ends were trimmed by 1 base and 8 bases, with 12 bases remaining between them. In germline, CDR1 is SGHTA, CDR2 FQGNSA. This CDR3 is built from 15 residues. This CDR3 is CASSLDSGPPNVLTF. Written as DNA, the CDR3 is TGTGCCAGCAGCTTAGATTCGGGGCCACCCAACGTCCTGACTTTC.

The genes are TRBV7-9 and TRBJ2-7, with TRBD1 identical over 7 bases. J was trimmed by 0 bases and V by 5 bases; bases with no gene match: 7. Germline V gives CDR1 SEHNR, CDR2 FQNEAQ (reference sequence). This CDR3 contains 15 residues. The CDR3 coding sequence is TGTGCCAGCAGCCACCCGGGACAGTCCTCCTACGAGCAGTACTTC. It codes for CASSHPGQSSYEQYF.

This clonotype was seen a few times. The chain employs TRBV5-1 and TRBJ1-5; 11 bases are shared with TRBD1. Per germline, CDR1 SGHRS and CDR2 YFSETQ. J gave up 5 bases and V 0 bases, and 1 base lay outside the gene matches. This CDR3 contains 15 residues. CDR3 protein: CASSLAGQGDQPQHF. DNA of the CDR3: TGCGCCAGCAGCTTGGCGGGACAGGGGGATCAGCCCCAGCATTTT. Full variable domain (missing parts from reference TRBV5-1 and TRBJ1-5): KAGVTQTPRYLIKTRGQQVTLSCSPISGHRSVSWYQQTPGQGLQFLFEYFSETQRNKGNFPGRFSGRQFSNSRSEMNVSTLELGDSALYLCASSLAGQGDQPQHFGDGTRLSIL.

This clonotype showed up just a few times. The chain uses TRBV20-1 and TRBJ2-1, with a possible D match to TRBD2 (5 bases). Germline CDR1 is DFQATT and CDR2 is SNEGSKA (reference sequence). The CDR3 covers 12 residues. With 4 bases removed from V and 9 bases from J, the gap between germline ends came to 13 bases. This chain's CDR3 is CSATLGVPEQFF. The CDR3 DNA follows: TGCAGTGCTACCCTCGGGGTCCCTGAGCAGTTCTTC.

The chain couples TRBV27 to TRBJ1-5, with D perhaps TRBD1 (6 bases). Looked up from germline, CDR1 is MNHEY and CDR2 is SMNVEV (reference sequence). This CDR3 has 16 residues. V lost 2 bases to trimming and J lost 8 bases, with 19 bases between them. The DNA of the CDR3 is TGTGCCAGCAGTTTACCGGATAACAGGGCCCAGGAGCCCCAGCATTTT. Amino acid sequence: CASSLPDNRAQEPQHF.

The J gene is TRBJ1-4, the V gene TRBV5-1; no firm D call. This CDR3 comprises 14 residues. V gave up 4 bases and J gave up 5 bases, with 12 bases separating them. Germline CDR1 and CDR2: SGHRS and YFSETQ. CDR3 sequence: CASSPEPGNEKLFF. DNA of the CDR3: TGCGCCAGCAGCCCGGAGCCGGGCAATGAAAAACTGTTTTTT.

The V call is TRBV11-2, the J call TRBJ2-1; 16 bases match TRBD2. Germline V gene data show CDR1 as SGHAT and CDR2 as FQNNGV. The CDR3 runs 21 residues. Trimming removed 3 bases from V and 0 bases from J; junction bases left unmatched: 11. The CDR3 DNA sequence: TGTGCCAGCAGCTTCCAGGGACTAGCGGGAGGGCTCCCGAGCTCCTACAATGAGCAGTTCTTC. It encodes CASSFQGLAGGLPSSYNEQFF.

The rearrangement joins TRBV5-1 to TRBJ2-3; 12 nucleotides align to TRBD2. The CDR3 has 17 amino acids. The ends lost 1 base at V and 1 base at J; junction bases unmatched: 4. Germline V gene data show CDR1 as SGHRS and CDR2 as YFSETQ. The CDR3 coding sequence is TGCGCCAGCAGCTTGCTCCTAGCGGGAGGGCGCACAGATACGCAGTATTTT. Protein: CASSLLLAGGRTDTQYF.